The source of this T cell receptor beta chain is a study of T cells in Graves' hyperthyroidism and ophthalmopathy (dated by TCRdb to about 2019). For the wider study: Peripheral blood was sampled at the time of initial diagnosis, prior to any treatment. After sampling, hyperthyroidism patients received methimazole starting at 30 mg daily, and ophthalmopathy patients received high-dose intravenous methylprednisolone. In several Graves' hyperthyroidism patients, the study also compared T-cell repertoires from thyroid tissue with T-cell repertoires from blood. The roughly 94 discovery patients were randomly divided into training and test sets at a 7:3 ratio. The paper reports TCR Vbeta CDR3 sequencing of roughly 140 peripheral blood samples: under 45 ophthalmopathy, about 75 hyperthyroidism and approximately 17 progressor patients. Whether ophthalmopathy could be predicted prospectively was tested in an independent validation cohort made up of fewer than 20 hyperthyroidism patients plus 17 patients who later progressed to ophthalmopathy. A discovery cohort of about 100 patients, approximately 44 with Graves' ophthalmopathy and over 55 with stable Graves' hyperthyroidism, was used to find distinguishing TCR V-J signatures.

General study outcomes and caveats: A 13 V-J signature model separated ophthalmopathy from stable hyperthyroidism, with over 85% sensitivity and 81.08% specificity in cross-validation and 80%/75% in testing. Most expanded thyroid clonotypes (frequency above 0.001) were also found in blood, which suggests that blood repertoires may mirror thyroid immune responses. No statistical method was used to set the sample size in advance, and investigators knew the group allocation. In validation, the model predicted progression to ophthalmopathy with 55% to 71% sensitivity and around 72% specificity, a median of approximately 6.5 months before onset.

Trimming leaves V shorter by 6 bases and J shorter by 9 bases, with the junction holding 11 bases beyond the gene matches. Spanning cysteine to phenylalanine, the CDR3 consists of 14 amino acids. The only DNA kept is the CDR3, 42 bases in frame from the first base. The CDR1 and CDR2 encoded by the germline V gene (reference sequence) are DFQATT and SNEGSKA. Graves' hyperthyroidism was defined as stable when no progression to ophthalmopathy occurred over 18 months of follow-up. Hyperthyroidism patients were newly diagnosed, had a disease duration of under 2 months, and were aged 18 to 65 years. Any patient with an uncontrolled infection, another autoimmune disease, pregnancy or lactation was excluded. Diagnoses were based on clinical symptoms, serum thyroxine and TRAb, thyroid ultrasound and orbital computed tomography. PBMCs were separated from roughly 10 ml of fresh peripheral blood using Ficoll-Paque density gradient centrifugation. Total RNA was extracted using Trizol reagent, and RNA quality was assessed on an Agilent 2100 Bioanalyzer.

The TCR beta CDR3 regions were amplified from the RNA transcripts. The first round of RT-PCR for the TCR CDR3 was performed with the HTBI primer set and the Qiagen OneStep RT-PCR kit. Libraries were constructed in a second round of multiplex PCR, after which size selection and purification were carried out. Sequencing of the libraries was done on an Illumina HiSeq2000 using paired-end 100 bp reads. Per the authors' processing: SOAPnuke was used to process the raw data, throwing out any read that contained adapters or uncalled bases, had a mean Phred below 15, or lacked an exact constant-primer or identifier match. High-quality paired reads were merged using COPE v1.2.5, and each unique nucleotide sequence was defined as a clonotype. MiTCR v1.1 was used to align the clonotypes against IMGT TRBV, TRBD and TRBJ reference segments. Only V-J combinations with frequency above 0.0001, covering about 99% of repertoires, were analysed. The TCS score was defined as the ratio of F50 (clonal expansion) to E x V (chaos), calculated using BLOSUM62-based TCRdist between CDR3 peptides within each V-J. Welch's t-statistics and random forest reduced roughly 500 V-J features to some 14, which were used in a naive Bayes classifier (R e1071). TCRdb passed the public sequencing reads through fastp at Q25 and MiXCR, retaining productive beta sequences. Each entry merges the rows of one CDR3 protein and shows their most common DNA and genes. TCRdb, rather than the study authors, made the V and J calls. The sample includes a few hundred thousand distinct CDR3 sequences, with around 14% observed a single time. Approximately 30% of the sample is in the top ten clones.

This clonotype was seen many times. Its antigen is unknown. The record has no base qualities; no much larger clone is one base away. The material sequenced was blood. The sequence was collected from a woman younger than 45 with Graves' hyperthyroidism. The sequence links TRBV20-1 to TRBJ1-6, with 7 bases in between that match TRBD1. The nucleotide sequence reads TGCAGTGCCCGCATGACAGGGCCTACTTCACCCCTCCACTTT. Translated, this is CSARMTGPTSPLHF.